The 15 T cell receptor beta chains below come from one sample, sequenced in a study of identical twins. TCRdb itself ran the 5' RACE reads through MiXCR, one entry per CDR3 protein. Of hundreds of thousands of distinct CDR3 sequences detected, roughly 6.2% appear once; the ten largest clones hold about 2%. Sequenced material: naive T cells sorted from blood. The receptors stem from a young man in good health.

This clonotype turned up a few times. This chain connects TRBV20-1 to TRBJ2-5; no reliable D call. The V and J ends lost 5 bases and 1 base respectively, with 11 bases between them. CDR1 and CDR2 (germline): DFQATT, SNEGSKA (reference sequence). This CDR3 is 13 amino acids long. The CDR3 is CSAALGIQETQYF. The CDR3 DNA reads TGCAGTGCTGCCCTTGGGATCCAAGAGACCCAGTACTTC.

At least ten counts were recorded for this clonotype. The chain is built from TRBV28 and TRBJ2-7; D gene ambiguous. The CDR3 sequence is 11 residues long. Trimming removed 3 bases from V and 10 bases from J, with 10 bases in between. CDR1 and CDR2 from the germline V gene are MDHEN and SYDVKM. CDR3: CASSLERIQYF. CDR3 sequence (DNA): TGTGCCAGCAGTTTGGAGAGGATCCAGTACTTC.

This clonotype has only a few counts. Mismatch with germline at one junction end may stem from a read error. V is TRBV30 and J is TRBJ2-3, with D perhaps TRBD2 (5 bases). The CDR3 covers 13 residues. Germline CDR1 and CDR2: GTSNPN and SVGIG (reference sequence). CDR3 nucleotide sequence: TGTGCCTGGAGTGTACCTAGCACTGATACGCAGTATTTT. Protein product: CAWSVPSTDTQYF.

This clonotype was counted ten times or more. The chain combines TRBV6-1 with TRBJ2-2, with D maybe TRBD1 (6 bases). V was pared by 6 bases and J by 8 bases, with 19 bases between. The CDR3 spans 15 residues. Germline V gene lookup returns CDR1 MNHNS and CDR2 SASEGT. CDR3 in DNA: TGTGCCAGCAGCCTGTTCAGAGGGGGTCGAGGGGAGCTGTTTTTT. Translating gives CASSLFRGGRGELFF.

This clonotype has just a few counts. V gene TRBV6-1 combines with J gene TRBJ2-6; TRBD1 matches at 9 bases. Germline CDR1 MNHNS, CDR2 SASEGT. V was clipped by 7 bases and J by 2 bases; unmatched bases: 3. The CDR3 sequence is 15 residues long. CDR3 amino acids: CASTTGGAGANVLTF. CDR3 nucleotides: TGTGCCAGCACTACAGGGGGCGCTGGGGCCAACGTCCTGACTTTC.

The V call is TRBV7-9, the J call TRBJ2-3, with 7 bases identical to TRBD2. Germline trimming cut 9 bases from V and 1 base from J; bases unmatched to any gene: 1. The CDR3 runs 12 residues. Germline V gene data show CDR1 as SEHNR and CDR2 as FQNEAQ (reference sequence). CDR3 nucleotides: TGTGCCAGAGCGGGGCGCACAGATACGCAGTATTTT. It yields the protein CARAGRTDTQYF. Supplemented by reference TRBV7-9 and TRBJ2-3, the full variable domain reads DTGVSQNPRHKITKRGQNVTFRCDPISEHNRLYWYRQTLGQGPEFLTYFQNEAQLEKSRLLSDRFSAERPKGSFSTLEIQRTEQGDSAMYLCARAGRTDTQYFGPGTRLTVL.

The V and J genes are TRBV12-3 or TRBV12-4 and TRBJ2-2; 7 bases are a match to TRBD1. Trimming at V came to 6 bases and at J to 8 bases, leaving 6 bases not matched to a gene. The CDR3 runs 13 residues. The CDR3 bases are TGTGCCAGCAGCCCCACAGGGGATGGGGAGCTGTTTTTT. Amino acid sequence: CASSPTGDGELFF.

In this sample, this clonotype turned up many times. The chain has TRBV15 and TRBJ2-1, with TRBD2 matching over 12 bases. The germline CDR1 and CDR2 sequences are LNHNV and YYDKDF (reference sequence). V dropped 0 bases and J dropped 1; count of bases not matched to a gene: 13. CDR3 length equals 21 residues. The CDR3 nucleotides read TGTGCCACCAGCAGAGATCGGGTTCGACTAGCGGGAGAAAGGTCCTACAATGAGCAGTTCTTC. Its protein product is CATSRDRVRLAGERSYNEQFF.

Ten or more counts support this clonotype. The rearrangement uses TRBV10-3 and TRBJ1-1; D not certain. V was shortened by 2 bases and J by 7 bases, with 5 bases between the two germline ends. The CDR3 runs to 11 residues. Germline V gene data show CDR1 as ENHRY and CDR2 as SYGVKD. The CDR3 DNA reads as TGTGCCATCAGTGAGGTGGGTGAAGCTTTCTTT. Its translation is CAISEVGEAFF.

This clonotype was picked up many times. The chain carries TRBV13 and TRBJ2-3; D remains unclear. The length of the CDR3 is 14 residues. Germline CDR1 PRHDT, CDR2 FYEKMQ (reference sequence). Deletions cut 6 bases from V and 3 bases from J, with 13 bases between. CDR3: CASSTFWSTDTQYF. The CDR3 DNA sequence: TGTGCCAGCAGTACCTTCTGGTCGACAGATACGCAGTATTTT.

Only a few counts were recorded for this clonotype. The gene calls are TRBV12-3 or TRBV12-4 and TRBJ1-5; maybe TRBD1 (6 bases). The V and J ends lost 2 bases and 1 base respectively, with 12 bases between them. This CDR3 is built from 16 residues. The DNA of the CDR3 is TGTGCCAGCAGTTTAAGGGTAGGGGGGAGCAATCAGCCCCAGCATTTT. Amino acids: CASSLRVGGSNQPQHF.

The V gene is TRBV11-2, the J gene TRBJ2-4; TRBD2 aligns across 11 bases. The CDR3 consists of 21 residues. Trimming at V came to 3 bases and at J to 0 bases, leaving 16 bases not matched to a gene. The germline V gene encodes CDR1 SGHAT and CDR2 FQNNGV. The CDR3 loop is CASSFSRLAGSNVVAKNIQYF. The CDR3 nucleotides read TGTGCCAGCAGCTTTTCTAGACTAGCGGGAAGTAATGTCGTAGCCAAAAACATTCAGTACTTC.

This clonotype occurred many times. The chain carries TRBV27 and TRBJ1-2, with a weak D call TRBD1 (5 bases). Germline V gives CDR1 MNHEY, CDR2 SMNVEV (reference sequence). This CDR3 spans 13 amino acids. V shed 1 base and J shed 8 bases, with 11 bases lying between them. CDR3 DNA: TGTGCCAGCAGTTTATTTGGGGGTGAGGGCTACACCTTC. The encoded protein is CASSLFGGEGYTF.

This clonotype was observed a few times. The chain uses TRBV6-2 or TRBV6-3 and TRBJ2-3, with a possible D match to TRBD2 (6 bases). The CDR3 is 12 residues long. V was cut by 6 bases and J by 8 bases, with 12 bases left in between. From germline, CDR1 is MNHEY and CDR2 SVGEGT. CDR3: CASRTEGRTQYF. CDR3 in DNA: TGTGCCAGCAGAACGGAGGGGCGTACGCAGTATTTT.

The chain combines TRBV20-1 with TRBJ2-4; the match to TRBD2 covers 12 bases. This CDR3 is 14 amino acids long. CDR1 DFQATT and CDR2 SNEGSKA come from the germline V gene (reference sequence). Trimming at V came to 5 bases and at J to 5 bases, leaving 4 bases not matched to a gene. CDR3 loop: CSASLAGGQNIQYF. The CDR3 DNA is TGCAGTGCTTCGCTAGCGGGAGGGCAAAACATTCAGTACTTC.